Here is one TCR beta chain with its context. The data derive from a study of T-cell reconstitution after alpha-beta-depleted transplantation in children. Germline V lookup: CDR1 ENHRY, CDR2 SYGVKD. Trimming pared 0 bases from V and 5 bases from J, leaving 7 bases between. The CDR3 spans 13 residues. Library preparation (for TCRbeta) was performed with unique molecular identifiers. TCRdb reanalysed the PCR reads using MiXCR and keeps one entry per CDR3 protein. The data show 400,000 to 500,000 distinct CDR3 sequences, approximately 11% seen once. The material was PBMCs from the stem cell graft donor, obtained from the stem cell graft. The V and J genes are TRBV10-3 and TRBJ2-5, with D hard to call. This TCR came from a human donor who donated a stem cell graft to a child with acute myeloid leukemia. The CDR3 spells CAISESNAETQYF. DNA for the CDR3: TGTGCCATCAGTGAGTCGAATGCGGAGACCCAGTACTTC.